There are a few counts of the clone carrying this T cell receptor beta chain. Its antigen is undetermined. This sample stems from a study of cytomegalovirus exposure and HLA in healthy donors. The study's findings and limits: Per a prior analysis, the majority of TCR beta V segments were productive roughly 87% or roughly 30% of the time.

The CDR3 extends over 16 amino acids. The germline gives CDR1 SGHRS, CDR2 YFSETQ. With V trimmed by 2 bases and J by 3 bases, 4 bases remained unmatched. The study ran its PCR with 60 Vbeta and 13 Jbeta primers. The table came from immunoSEQ multiplex PCR; TCRdb's copy has only in-frame clones and leaves some out. This sample has under 110,000 clones, with less than 85% found just once. Sequencing was done on a sample of PBMCs. The clonotype was recovered from a man aged 55 to 69 in good health and CMV-seronegative. The chain has TRBV5-1 and TRBJ1-6, with 8 bases identical to TRBD1. CDR3 residues: CASSLRDRFYNSPLHF. The CDR3 coding sequence is TGCGCCAGCAGCTTACGGGACAGGTTCTATAATTCACCCCTCCACTTT.